This T cell receptor (beta chain) comes out of a study of shared clonotypes between healthy human individuals. Study-wide points: Rarefaction gave evidence that sorted-subset sequencing remained incomplete despite large depth.

Free of recent acute infections or vaccinations, the donors were healthy HIV-negative adults. Concerning this clone itself: The antigen is not known.

Per germline, CDR1 MNHEY and CDR2 SMNVEV (reference sequence). The CDR3 is made up of 17 amino acids. The ends lost 3 bases at V and 2 bases at J; junction bases unmatched: 9. Genomic DNA of each subset was evenly split across several immunoSEQ plates. Only in-frame clones appear in the TCRdb table, and some are missing; sequencing was by immunoSEQ multiplex PCR. The repertoire holds about 2.4 million clones, with 85% to 95% as singletons. The sample consisted of naive CD4+ T cells sorted from blood. The sample's subset: CD45RA+ positively selected. This TCR was sampled from a man aged 18 to 30 in good health. The V call is TRBV27, the J call TRBJ1-2, with TRBD1 identical over 10 bases. The CDR3 DNA is TGTGCCAGCAGTTTTAGAAAGGGGACAGGGGAAAACTATGGCTACACCTTC. It is translated as CASSFRKGTGENYGYTF.